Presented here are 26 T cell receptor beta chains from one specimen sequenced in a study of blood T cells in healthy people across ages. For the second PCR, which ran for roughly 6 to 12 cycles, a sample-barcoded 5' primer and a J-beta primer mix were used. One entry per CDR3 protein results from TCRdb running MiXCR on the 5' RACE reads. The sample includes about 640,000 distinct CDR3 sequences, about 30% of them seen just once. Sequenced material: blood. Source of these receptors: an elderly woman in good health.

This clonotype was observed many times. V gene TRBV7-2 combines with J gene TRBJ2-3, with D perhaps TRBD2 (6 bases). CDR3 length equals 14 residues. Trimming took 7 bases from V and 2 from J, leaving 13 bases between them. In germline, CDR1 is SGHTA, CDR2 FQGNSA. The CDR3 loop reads CASTPGGFTDTQYF. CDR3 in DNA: TGTGCCAGCACCCCCGGGGGATTCACAGATACGCAGTATTTT.

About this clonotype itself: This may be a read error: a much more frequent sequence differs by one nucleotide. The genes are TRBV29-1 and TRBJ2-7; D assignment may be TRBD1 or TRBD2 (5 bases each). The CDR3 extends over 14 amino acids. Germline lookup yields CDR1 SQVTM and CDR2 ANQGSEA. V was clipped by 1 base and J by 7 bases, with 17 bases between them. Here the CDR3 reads CSVEGGSGHNEQYF. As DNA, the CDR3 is TGCAGCGTTGAAGGGGGGAGTGGGCACAATGAGCAGTACTTC.

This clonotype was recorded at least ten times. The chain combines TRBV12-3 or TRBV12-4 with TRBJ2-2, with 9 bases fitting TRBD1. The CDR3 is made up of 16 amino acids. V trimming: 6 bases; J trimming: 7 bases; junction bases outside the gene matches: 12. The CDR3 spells CASSSTFRQGVGELFF. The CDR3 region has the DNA TGTGCCAGCAGCTCAACTTTCCGACAGGGGGTCGGGGAGCTGTTTTTT.

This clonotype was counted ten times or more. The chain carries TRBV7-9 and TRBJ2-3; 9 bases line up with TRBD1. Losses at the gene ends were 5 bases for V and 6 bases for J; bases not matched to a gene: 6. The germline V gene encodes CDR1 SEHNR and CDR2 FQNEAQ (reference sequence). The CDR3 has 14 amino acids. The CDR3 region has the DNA TGTGCCAGCAGCGACGACAGGGGGGACGATACGCAGTATTTT. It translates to CASSDDRGDDTQYF.

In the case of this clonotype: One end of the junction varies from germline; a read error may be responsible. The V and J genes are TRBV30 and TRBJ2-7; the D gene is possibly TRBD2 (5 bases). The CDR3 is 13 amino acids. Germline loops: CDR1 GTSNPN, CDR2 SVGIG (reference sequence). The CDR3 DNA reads TGTGCCCGGAGGCGGCGCGGACTTGACGAGCAGTACTTC. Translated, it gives CARRRRGLDEQYF. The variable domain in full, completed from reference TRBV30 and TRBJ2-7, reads SQTIHQWPATLVQPVGSPLSLECTVEGTSNPNLYWYRQAAGRGLQLLFYSVGIGQISSEVPQNLSASRPQDRQFILSSKKLLLSDSGFYLCARRRRGLDEQYFGPGTRLTVT.

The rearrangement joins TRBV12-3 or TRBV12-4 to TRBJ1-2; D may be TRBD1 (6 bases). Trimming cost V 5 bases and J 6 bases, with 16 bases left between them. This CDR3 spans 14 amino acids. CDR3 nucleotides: TGTGCCAGCAGTGGAGACAGGATTTGGGATGGCTACACCTTC. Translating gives CASSGDRIWDGYTF.

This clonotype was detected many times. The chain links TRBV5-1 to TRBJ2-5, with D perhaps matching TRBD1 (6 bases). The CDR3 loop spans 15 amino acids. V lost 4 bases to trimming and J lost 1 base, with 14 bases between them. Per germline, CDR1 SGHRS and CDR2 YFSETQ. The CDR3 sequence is CASSVLQGPQETQYF. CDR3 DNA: TGCGCCAGCAGCGTCCTACAGGGACCCCAAGAGACCCAGTACTTC. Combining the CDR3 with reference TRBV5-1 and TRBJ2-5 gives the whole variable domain KAGVTQTPRYLIKTRGQQVTLSCSPISGHRSVSWYQQTPGQGLQFLFEYFSETQRNKGNFPGRFSGRQFSNSRSEMNVSTLELGDSALYLCASSVLQGPQETQYFGPGTRLLVL.

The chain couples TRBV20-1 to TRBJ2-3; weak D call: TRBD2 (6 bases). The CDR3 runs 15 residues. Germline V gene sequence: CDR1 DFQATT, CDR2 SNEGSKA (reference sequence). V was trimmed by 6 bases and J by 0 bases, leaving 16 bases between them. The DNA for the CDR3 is TGCAGTGCCACGGAGGGACTGTCCAGCACAGATACGCAGTATTTT. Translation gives CSATEGLSSTDTQYF.

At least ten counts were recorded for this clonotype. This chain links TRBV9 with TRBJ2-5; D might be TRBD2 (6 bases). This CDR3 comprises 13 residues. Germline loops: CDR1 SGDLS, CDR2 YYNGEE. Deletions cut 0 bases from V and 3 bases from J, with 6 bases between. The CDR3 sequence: CASSVGGEETQYF. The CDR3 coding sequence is TGTGCCAGCAGCGTAGGCGGGGAAGAGACCCAGTACTTC.

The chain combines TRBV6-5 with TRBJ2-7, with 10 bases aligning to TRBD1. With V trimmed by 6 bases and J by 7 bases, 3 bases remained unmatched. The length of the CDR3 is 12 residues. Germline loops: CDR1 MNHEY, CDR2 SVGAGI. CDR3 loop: CASRKGQGEQYF. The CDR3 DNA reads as TGTGCCAGCAGGAAGGGACAGGGGGAGCAGTACTTC.

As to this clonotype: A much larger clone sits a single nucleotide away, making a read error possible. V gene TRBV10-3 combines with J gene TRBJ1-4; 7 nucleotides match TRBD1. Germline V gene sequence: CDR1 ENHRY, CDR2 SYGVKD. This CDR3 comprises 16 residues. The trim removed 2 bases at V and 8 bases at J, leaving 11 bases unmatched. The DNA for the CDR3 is TGTGCCATCAGTGAGACATCGGGACAGCTCGAAGAAAAACTGTTTTTT. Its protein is CAISETSGQLEEKLFF.

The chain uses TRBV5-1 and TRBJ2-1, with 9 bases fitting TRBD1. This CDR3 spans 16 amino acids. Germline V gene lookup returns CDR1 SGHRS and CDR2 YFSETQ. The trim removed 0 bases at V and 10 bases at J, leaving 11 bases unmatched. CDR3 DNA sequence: TGCGCCAGCAGCTTGGGCGCGAGGACAGGGGAAGGCGAGCAGTTCTTC. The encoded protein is CASSLGARTGEGEQFF. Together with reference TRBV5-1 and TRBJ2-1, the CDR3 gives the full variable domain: KAGVTQTPRYLIKTRGQQVTLSCSPISGHRSVSWYQQTPGQGLQFLFEYFSETQRNKGNFPGRFSGRQFSNSRSEMNVSTLELGDSALYLCASSLGARTGEGEQFFGPGTRLTVL.

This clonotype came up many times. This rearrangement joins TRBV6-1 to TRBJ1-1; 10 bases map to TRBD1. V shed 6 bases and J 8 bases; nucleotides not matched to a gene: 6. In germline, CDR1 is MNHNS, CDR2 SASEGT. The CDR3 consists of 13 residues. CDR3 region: CASRGQGVGEAFF. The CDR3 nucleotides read TGTGCCAGCAGAGGACAGGGGGTAGGGGAAGCTTTCTTT.

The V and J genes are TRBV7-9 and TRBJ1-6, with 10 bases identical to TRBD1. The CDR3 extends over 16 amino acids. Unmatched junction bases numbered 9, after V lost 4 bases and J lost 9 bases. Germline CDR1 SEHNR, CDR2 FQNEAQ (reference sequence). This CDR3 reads CASSSPDRGPVSPLHF. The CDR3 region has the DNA TGTGCCAGCAGCTCACCCGACAGGGGGCCAGTTTCACCCCTCCACTTT.

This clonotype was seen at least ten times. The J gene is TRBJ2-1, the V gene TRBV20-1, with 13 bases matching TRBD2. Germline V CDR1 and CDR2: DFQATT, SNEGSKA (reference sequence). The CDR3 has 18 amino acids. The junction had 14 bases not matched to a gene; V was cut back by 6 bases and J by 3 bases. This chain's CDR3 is CSATSGGATLSDYNEQFF. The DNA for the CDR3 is TGCAGTGCAACTAGCGGGGGGGCCACCCTTTCCGACTACAATGAGCAGTTCTTC.

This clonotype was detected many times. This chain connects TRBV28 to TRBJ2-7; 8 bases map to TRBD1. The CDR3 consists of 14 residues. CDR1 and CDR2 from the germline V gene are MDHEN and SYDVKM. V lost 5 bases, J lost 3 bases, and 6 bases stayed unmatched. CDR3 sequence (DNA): TGTGCCAGCAGTCCCCCCGGGACAGGCTACGAGCAGTACTTC. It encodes CASSPPGTGYEQYF.

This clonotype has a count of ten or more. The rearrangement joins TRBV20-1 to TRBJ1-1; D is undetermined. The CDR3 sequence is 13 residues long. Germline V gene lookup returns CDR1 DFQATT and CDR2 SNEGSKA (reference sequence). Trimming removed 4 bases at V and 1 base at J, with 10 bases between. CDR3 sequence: CSATEGGNTEAFF. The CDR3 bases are TGCAGTGCTACCGAGGGAGGGAACACTGAAGCTTTCTTT.

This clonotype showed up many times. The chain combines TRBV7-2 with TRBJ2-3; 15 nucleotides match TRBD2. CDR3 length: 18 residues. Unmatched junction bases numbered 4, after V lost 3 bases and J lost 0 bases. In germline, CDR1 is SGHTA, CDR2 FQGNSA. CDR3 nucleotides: TGTGCCAGCAGCTTGTCGGGACTAGCGGGGGGAAGCACAGATACGCAGTATTTT. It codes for CASSLSGLAGGSTDTQYF.

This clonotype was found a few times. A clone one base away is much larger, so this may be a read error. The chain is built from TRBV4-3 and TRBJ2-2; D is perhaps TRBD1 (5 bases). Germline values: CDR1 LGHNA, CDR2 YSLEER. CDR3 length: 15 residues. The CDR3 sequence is CAGSQNGADTGELFF. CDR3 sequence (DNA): TGCGCCGGCAGCCAAAATGGGGCGGACACCGGGGAGCTGTTTTTT.

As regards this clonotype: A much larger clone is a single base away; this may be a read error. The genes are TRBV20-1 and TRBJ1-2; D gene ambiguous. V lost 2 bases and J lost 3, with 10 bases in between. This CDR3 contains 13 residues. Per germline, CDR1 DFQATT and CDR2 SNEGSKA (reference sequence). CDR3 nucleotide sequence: TGCAGTGCTAGACAGTTGGATGACTATGGCTACACCTTC. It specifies CSARQLDDYGYTF.

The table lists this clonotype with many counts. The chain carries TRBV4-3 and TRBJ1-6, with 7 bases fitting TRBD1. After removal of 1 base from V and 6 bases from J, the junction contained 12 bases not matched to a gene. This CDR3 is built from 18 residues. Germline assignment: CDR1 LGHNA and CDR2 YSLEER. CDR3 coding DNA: TGCGCCAGCAGCCAAGCTCTCCCGGAAGGGGGCCGTAATTCACCCCTCCACTTT. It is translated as CASSQALPEGGRNSPLHF.

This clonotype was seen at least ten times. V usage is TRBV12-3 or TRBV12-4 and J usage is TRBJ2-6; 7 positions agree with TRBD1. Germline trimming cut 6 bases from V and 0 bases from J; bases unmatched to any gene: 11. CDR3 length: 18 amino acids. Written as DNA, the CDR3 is TGTGCCAGCAGGGAGAGGACAGGATTGCTCTCTGGGGCCAACGTCCTGACTTTC. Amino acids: CASRERTGLLSGANVLTF.

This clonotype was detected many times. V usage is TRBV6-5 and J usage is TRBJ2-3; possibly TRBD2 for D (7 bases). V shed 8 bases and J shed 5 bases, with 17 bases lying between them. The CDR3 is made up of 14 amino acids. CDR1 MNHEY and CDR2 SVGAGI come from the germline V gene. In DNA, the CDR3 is TGTGCCAGCCGGCTGGGGGGGGCCCAAGATACGCAGTATTTT. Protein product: CASRLGGAQDTQYF.

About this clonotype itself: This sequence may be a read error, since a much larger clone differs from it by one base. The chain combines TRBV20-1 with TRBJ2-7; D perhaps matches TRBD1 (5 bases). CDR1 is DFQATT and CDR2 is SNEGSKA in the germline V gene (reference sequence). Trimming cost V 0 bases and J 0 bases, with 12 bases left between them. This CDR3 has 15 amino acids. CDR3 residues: CSAREAGPRSYEQYF. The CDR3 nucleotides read TGCAGTGCTAGAGAGGCAGGGCCTCGCTCCTACGAGCAGTACTTC.

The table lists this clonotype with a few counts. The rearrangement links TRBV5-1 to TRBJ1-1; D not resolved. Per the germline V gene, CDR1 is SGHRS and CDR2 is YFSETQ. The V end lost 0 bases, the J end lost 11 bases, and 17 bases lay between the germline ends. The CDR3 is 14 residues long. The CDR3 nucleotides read TGCGCCAGCAGCTTGGGACTACTGGATTTGGGCGCTTTCTTT. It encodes CASSLGLLDLGAFF.

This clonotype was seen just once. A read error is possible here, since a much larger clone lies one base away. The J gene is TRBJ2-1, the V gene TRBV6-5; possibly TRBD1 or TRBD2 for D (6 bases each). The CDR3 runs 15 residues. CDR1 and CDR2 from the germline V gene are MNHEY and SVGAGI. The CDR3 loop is CASRVGGPPSNKQFF. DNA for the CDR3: TGTGCCAGCAGGGTCGGGGGCCCCCCCTCCAATAAGCAGTTCTTC.